What follows describes a single T cell receptor beta chain. MiXCR, run by TCRdb on the RT-PCR reads, gives a single entry per CDR3 protein. The sample has hundreds of thousands of distinct CDR3 sequences; under 20% are singletons. This sample is part of a study of patients and donors after allogeneic stem cell transplantation. CDR3 size: 14 residues. Trimming took off 3 bases at V and 2 bases at J, with 11 bases between the two ends. Germline V gene data show CDR1 as LGHDT and CDR2 as YNNKEL (reference sequence). Sequenced: blood, either unsorted or a sorted T cell fraction (not recorded which). This receptor was taken from a human donor who was either an allogeneic HSCT recipient or a stem cell or donor lymphocyte infusion donor (not recorded which). It is not recorded whose cells these are; they may come from a transplant donor. The chain combines TRBV3-1 with TRBJ2-7, with TRBD2 as a possible D gene (6 bases). CDR3 sequence (DNA): TGTGCCAGCAGCCATTCCGGGAGCCCCTACGAGCAGTACTTC. Translation: CASSHSGSPYEQYF.